The 13 T cell receptor beta chains below all came from one sample that was sequenced in a study of T cells in Graves' hyperthyroidism and ophthalmopathy. TCR beta CDR3 regions were amplified from RNA. A set of HTBI primers served as the primers for a first-round RT-PCR of the TCR CDR3. MiXCR, run by TCRdb on the multiplex PCR reads, gives a single entry per CDR3 protein. The table shows 360,000 or so distinct CDR3 sequences, with about a sixth occurring only once. The material sequenced was blood. Every receptor here comes from a middle-aged woman with Graves' ophthalmopathy.

This clonotype was counted at least ten times. CDR3 region: CASTRGGRPETQYF. The CDR3, as DNA: TGTGCCAGCACCCGAGGAGGGAGGCCAGAGACCCAGTACTTC. J is TRBJ2-5 and V is TRBV12-3 or TRBV12-4; possible D gene TRBD2, 6 bases. V dropped 7 bases and J dropped 4 bases, with 16 bases sitting between them. CDR3 size: 14 residues.

This clonotype has at least ten counts. The CDR3 nucleotides read TGTGCCAGCAGTCTTTCCGGGACTAGCGGGACAGAGACCCAGTACTTC. It specifies CASSLSGTSGTETQYF. The gene calls are TRBV28 and TRBJ2-5; 13 nucleotides agree with TRBD2. With 5 bases clipped from V and 4 bases from J, the junction kept 7 bases outside the gene matches. Germline CDR1 reads MDHEN; CDR2 reads SYDVKM. The CDR3 runs to 16 residues.

This clonotype showed up many times. This rearrangement joins TRBV12-5 to TRBJ1-2; the D gene is possibly TRBD1 (5 bases). Germline V CDR1 and CDR2: LGHNT, FRNRAP. CDR3 length: 17 amino acids. V was trimmed by 0 bases and J by 0 bases, leaving 14 bases between them. The CDR3 is CASGLVLEGASNYGYTF. The CDR3 region has the DNA TGTGCTAGTGGTTTGGTACTGGAAGGGGCTTCTAACTATGGCTACACCTTC.

The table lists this clonotype with many counts. The chain employs TRBV12-3 or TRBV12-4 and TRBJ2-4; D is undetermined. Trimming cost V 8 bases and J 0 bases, with 11 bases left between them. The CDR3 sequence is 14 residues long. The CDR3 spells CASSLEVAKNIQYF. The CDR3 bases are TGTGCCAGCTCCTTAGAGGTAGCCAAAAACATTCAGTACTTC.

V and J are TRBV6-2 or TRBV6-3 and TRBJ2-4; no definite D call. The CDR3 totals 17 residues. The germline V gene encodes CDR1 MNHEY and CDR2 SVGEGT. The V end lost 2 bases, the J end lost 0 bases, and 14 bases lay between the germline ends. CDR3 DNA: TGTGCCAGCAGTTACCATCTAGGCAGTGCAGCCAAAAACATTCAGTACTTC. The encoded protein is CASSYHLGSAAKNIQYF.

This clonotype was observed many times. V and J are TRBV6-2 or TRBV6-3 and TRBJ2-7; D possibly corresponds to TRBD2 (6 bases). The CDR3 is made up of 14 amino acids. Trimming took 10 bases from V and 3 from J, leaving 19 bases between them. Germline CDR1 reads MNHEY; CDR2 reads SVGEGT. CDR3 protein: CATSPRGADYEQYF. CDR3 in DNA: TGTGCCACCTCCCCCCGCGGGGCAGACTACGAGCAGTACTTC.

This clonotype is a singleton in its sample. The rearrangement links TRBV6-2 or TRBV6-3 to TRBJ1-1; TRBD1 matches 7 bases. V shed 8 bases and J 8 bases; nucleotides not matched to a gene: 5. The CDR3 is made up of 11 amino acids. CDR1 and CDR2 from the germline V gene are MNHEY and SVGEGT. CDR3 sequence: CASPGGGEAFF. DNA of the CDR3: TGTGCCAGCCCAGGGGGTGGGGAAGCTTTCTTT.

In regard to this clonotype: This may be a read error, as it is one base from a much larger clone. V gene TRBV4-1 combines with J gene TRBJ2-7; D is possibly TRBD1 (6 bases). V dropped 0 bases and J dropped 12 bases, with 18 bases sitting between them. CDR3 length: 14 amino acids. The V gene's germline CDR1 is MGHRA and CDR2 YSYEKL. The CDR3, as DNA: TGCGCCAGCAGCCAAGAGAGTCTGGGGGCTATCCTGTACTTC. As protein: CASSQESLGAILYF.

At least ten counts were recorded for this clonotype. V usage is TRBV11-2 and J usage is TRBJ2-2, with D hard to call. The germline V gene encodes CDR1 SGHAT and CDR2 FQNNGV. This CDR3 spans 18 amino acids. V was shortened by 5 bases and J by 1 base, with 20 bases between the two germline ends. CDR3 sequence (DNA): TGTGCCAGCAGCCTGGGAATCCGACTCCGTAGGAACACCGGGGAGCTGTTTTTT. Its protein product is CASSLGIRLRRNTGELFF. Together with reference TRBV11-2 and TRBJ2-2, the CDR3 gives the full variable domain: EAGVAQSPRYKIIEKRQSVAFWCNPISGHATLYWYQQILGQGPKLLIQFQNNGVVDDSQLPKDRFSAERLKGVDSTLKIQPAKLEDSAVYLCASSLGIRLRRNTGELFFGEGSRLTVL.

This clonotype was detected ten times or more. The chain combines TRBV30 with TRBJ1-2; 8 nucleotides align to TRBD1. CDR3 length: 13 residues. Per germline, CDR1 GTSNPN and CDR2 SVGIG (reference sequence). V shed 3 bases, J shed 8 bases, and the junction held 8 bases outside the gene matches. CDR3 sequence reads: CAWRWTGSLGYTF. In nucleotides, the CDR3 is TGTGCCTGGAGGTGGACAGGGTCGTTAGGCTACACCTTC. The whole variable domain, filled in from reference TRBV30 and TRBJ1-2, reads SQTIHQWPATLVQPVGSPLSLECTVEGTSNPNLYWYRQAAGRGLQLLFYSVGIGQISSEVPQNLSASRPQDRQFILSSKKLLLSDSGFYLCAWRWTGSLGYTFGSGTRLTVV.

This clonotype was detected ten times or more. The chain couples TRBV6-5 to TRBJ1-1, with D possibly being TRBD1 (5 bases). The V and J ends lost 7 bases and 1 base respectively, with 13 bases between them. CDR1 is MNHEY and CDR2 is SVGAGI in the germline V gene. This CDR3 is built from 14 residues. The CDR3 DNA reads as TGTGCCAGCAACGGGGGTGTTACGAACACTGAAGCTTTCTTT. Its translation is CASNGGVTNTEAFF.

On this clonotype itself: Lacking the conserved final phenylalanine or tryptophan, this CDR3 likely reflects a read error. The chain recombines TRBV6-2 or TRBV6-3 with TRBJ1-2; 8 bases match TRBD1. Germline V gene data show CDR1 as MNHEY and CDR2 as SVGEGT. There are 13 residues in the CDR3. The J segment lost 4 bases and the V segment lost 7 bases, leaving 5 bases of the junction unmatched. The DNA of the CDR3 is TGTGCCAGCATGGGGGACAGGTCCTATGGCTACACCGTC. Translation: CASMGDRSYGYTV.

This clonotype has more than one count but fewer than ten. V gene TRBV30 combines with J gene TRBJ2-7, with TRBD2 matching over 12 bases. V was clipped by 1 base and J by 4 bases; unmatched bases: 2. This CDR3 region has 14 residues. The germline V gene has CDR1 GTSNPN and CDR2 SVGIG (reference sequence). Here the CDR3 DNA reads TGTGCCTGGAGTGGACTAGCGGGAGATTACGAGCAGTACTTC. Translating gives CAWSGLAGDYEQYF.